A selection of T cell receptor beta chains follows, all from one sample in a study of cytomegalovirus exposure and HLA in healthy donors. The method was immunoSEQ multiplex PCR; TCRdb's version includes in-frame clones alone and lacks a portion of them. There are 150,000 to 200,000 clones in the sample; just over 70% occur only once, and roughly 4.5% lies in the top ten. The sequencing sample was made of PBMCs. The receptors shown here come from a young man in good health and CMV-seropositive. CDR3s include the opening cysteine and the closing phenylalanine or tryptophan. D genes are given only for firm matches. Rows give clone size only sometimes, using once, few, many, or a class for an expanded clone.

d_gene: TRBD1
abundance: NA
j_gene: TRBJ1-3
v_gene: TRBV30
CDR3aa: CAWSPGQGHTIYF
CDR3nt: TGTGCCTGGAGCCCAGGACAGGGCCACACCATATATTTT

d_gene: TRBD2
abundance: NA
j_gene: TRBJ2-1
v_gene: TRBV6-1
CDR3aa: CASREHGTSGRTASYNEQFF
CDR3nt: TGTGCCAGCAGGGAACACGGAACTAGCGGGAGGACGGCCTCCTACAATGAGCAGTTCTTC

d_gene: NA
abundance: NA
j_gene: TRBJ1-1
v_gene: TRBV7-9
CDR3aa: CASESGVEAEAFF
CDR3nt: TGTGCCAGCGAATCAGGGGTCGAGGCTGAAGCTTTCTTT

d_gene: NA
abundance: NA
j_gene: TRBJ1-2
v_gene: TRBV28
CDR3aa: CASSLGGSYGYTF
CDR3nt: TGTGCCAGCAGTTTGGGGGGGTCCTATGGCTACACCTTC

d_gene: TRBD1
abundance: NA
j_gene: TRBJ1-4
v_gene: TRBV6-1
CDR3aa: CASGDRGGNEKLFF
CDR3nt: TGTGCCAGCGGAGACAGGGGGGGAAATGAAAAACTGTTTTTT

d_gene: NA
abundance: NA
j_gene: TRBJ2-6
v_gene: TRBV18
CDR3aa: CASSPPGWISGANVLTF
CDR3nt: TGTGCCAGCTCACCACCCGGGTGGATCTCTGGGGCCAACGTCCTGACTTTC

d_gene: TRBD1
abundance: few
j_gene: TRBJ1-1
v_gene: TRBV5-1
CDR3aa: CASSPNSGTELPMNTEAFF
CDR3nt: TGCGCCAGCAGCCCCAATTCCGGGACAGAACTACCCATGAACACTGAAGCTTTCTTT

d_gene: NA
abundance: NA
j_gene: TRBJ2-3
v_gene: TRBV10-3
CDR3aa: CAIRQVSGTDTQYF
CDR3nt: TGTGCCATCAGACAGGTCTCAGGCACAGATACGCAGTATTTT

d_gene: NA
abundance: few
j_gene: TRBJ1-5
v_gene: TRBV7-8
CDR3aa: CASSEYGGASNQPQHF
CDR3nt: TGTGCCAGCAGCGAATACGGGGGGGCTAGCAATCAGCCCCAGCATTTT

d_gene: NA
abundance: NA
j_gene: TRBJ2-5
v_gene: TRBV28
CDR3aa: CAIFDWAMETQYF
CDR3nt: TGTGCCATCTTTGATTGGGCGATGGAGACCCAGTACTTC

d_gene: NA
abundance: NA
j_gene: TRBJ1-3
v_gene: TRBV2
CDR3aa: CASSEYSGNTIYF
CDR3nt: TGTGCCAGCAGTGAATATTCTGGAAACACCATATATTTT

d_gene: NA
abundance: NA
j_gene: TRBJ1-2
v_gene: TRBV7-9
CDR3aa: CASSLDRSYGYTF
CDR3nt: TGTGCCAGCAGCTTAGATAGGAGCTATGGCTACACCTTC

d_gene: TRBD1
abundance: NA
j_gene: TRBJ1-5
v_gene: TRBV15
CDR3aa: CATSRDRTGGNQPQHF
CDR3nt: TGTGCCACCAGCAGAGATAGGACAGGGGGCAATCAGCCCCAGCATTTT

d_gene: TRBD2
abundance: NA
j_gene: TRBJ2-5
v_gene: TRBV7-2
CDR3aa: CASSRERGGEETQYF
CDR3nt: TGTGCCAGCAGTCGAGAGCGGGGGGGCGAAGAGACCCAGTACTTC

d_gene: NA
abundance: NA
j_gene: TRBJ2-5
v_gene: TRBV11-3
CDR3aa: CASSTGLGVKTQYF
CDR3nt: TGTGCCAGCAGCACGGGTCTAGGGGTGAAGACCCAGTACTTC

d_gene: NA
abundance: few
j_gene: TRBJ2-5
v_gene: TRBV19
CDR3aa: CASSIGGGNSQETQYF
CDR3nt: TGTGCCAGTAGTATCGGGGGAGGAAACAGCCAAGAGACCCAGTACTTC

d_gene: NA
abundance: NA
j_gene: TRBJ2-3
v_gene: TRBV14
CDR3aa: CASSQGGARTDTQYF
CDR3nt: TGTGCCAGCAGCCAAGGCGGGGCTCGCACAGATACGCAGTATTTT

d_gene: NA
abundance: once
j_gene: TRBJ1-1
v_gene: TRBV12-5
CDR3aa: CASGLEGGTEAFF
CDR3nt: TGTGCTAGTGGTTTAGAAGGCGGCACTGAAGCTTTCTTT

d_gene: NA
abundance: NA
j_gene: TRBJ2-1
v_gene: TRBV11-3
CDR3aa: CASSQGRLGEQFF
CDR3nt: TGTGCCAGCAGCCAGGGCAGGTTGGGTGAGCAGTTCTTC

d_gene: NA
abundance: NA
j_gene: TRBJ1-1
v_gene: TRBV5-1
CDR3aa: CASSLAGRGDTEAFF
CDR3nt: TGCGCCAGCAGCTTGGCGGGCAGGGGAGACACTGAAGCTTTCTTT

d_gene: NA
abundance: once
j_gene: TRBJ2-3
v_gene: TRBV6-1
CDR3aa: CASSESQGTDTQYF
CDR3nt: TGTGCCAGCAGTGAATCCCAGGGCACAGATACGCAGTATTTT

d_gene: NA
abundance: NA
j_gene: TRBJ1-6
v_gene: TRBV6-5
CDR3aa: CASSSGRAGSPLHF
CDR3nt: TGTGCCAGCAGTTCAGGCAGGGCCGGCTCACCCCTCCACTTT

d_gene: TRBD2
abundance: NA
j_gene: TRBJ2-5
v_gene: TRBV5-4
CDR3aa: CASSPRGVEETQYF
CDR3nt: TGTGCCAGCAGCCCCCGGGGGGTGGAAGAGACCCAGTACTTC

d_gene: TRBD1
abundance: once
j_gene: TRBJ1-1
v_gene: TRBV11-2
CDR3aa: CASSLAAGGWTEAFF
CDR3nt: TGTGCCAGCAGCTTAGCGGCAGGGGGTTGGACTGAAGCTTTCTTT

d_gene: TRBD2
abundance: NA
j_gene: TRBJ2-1
v_gene: TRBV4-1
CDR3aa: CASSQATSVDEQFF
CDR3nt: TGCGCCAGCAGCCAAGCAACTAGCGTCGATGAGCAGTTCTTC

d_gene: NA
abundance: once
j_gene: TRBJ1-5
v_gene: TRBV28
CDR3aa: CASSSRRVDSNQPQHF
CDR3nt: TGTGCCAGCAGCTCACGGAGGGTAGATAGCAATCAGCCCCAGCATTTT

d_gene: NA
abundance: NA
j_gene: TRBJ2-3
v_gene: TRBV11-3
CDR3aa: CATSAEDTQYF
CDR3nt: TGTGCCACCTCGGCGGAAGATACGCAGTATTTT

d_gene: NA
abundance: NA
j_gene: TRBJ1-1
v_gene: TRBV7-9
CDR3aa: CASTPGGLGEAFF
CDR3nt: TGTGCCAGCACCCCGGGAGGGCTTGGGGAAGCTTTCTTT

d_gene: TRBD1
abundance: NA
j_gene: TRBJ1-6
v_gene: TRBV5-6
CDR3aa: CASSAGQGNSPLHF
CDR3nt: TGTGCCAGCAGCGCCGGACAGGGCAATTCACCCCTCCACTTT

d_gene: NA
abundance: NA
j_gene: TRBJ2-6
v_gene: TRBV6-1
CDR3aa: CASSVQGPGANVLTF
CDR3nt: TGTGCCAGCAGTGTACAGGGTCCTGGGGCCAACGTCCTGACTTTC

d_gene: TRBD1
abundance: NA
j_gene: TRBJ1-1
v_gene: TRBV5-6
CDR3aa: CASSFGQGGLNTEAFF
CDR3nt: TGTGCCAGCAGCTTTGGACAGGGGGGTTTGAACACTGAAGCTTTCTTT

d_gene: TRBD1
abundance: few
j_gene: TRBJ1-2
v_gene: TRBV30
CDR3aa: CAWSVGTGFGYTF
CDR3nt: TGTGCCTGGAGTGTCGGGACAGGGTTTGGCTACACCTTC

d_gene: NA
abundance: few
j_gene: TRBJ2-1
v_gene: TRBV4-1
CDR3aa: CASSPPGSSYNEQFF
CDR3nt: TGCGCCAGCAGTCCACCGGGATCTTCCTACAATGAGCAGTTCTTC

d_gene: TRBD1
abundance: NA
j_gene: TRBJ2-1
v_gene: TRBV29-1
CDR3aa: CSVERQGDAYNEQFF
CDR3nt: TGCAGCGTTGAGAGACAGGGGGACGCCTACAATGAGCAGTTCTTC

d_gene: NA
abundance: NA
j_gene: TRBJ1-1
v_gene: TRBV4-2
CDR3aa: CASSQEDSRNTEAFF
CDR3nt: TGTGCCAGCAGCCAAGAAGACAGTAGGAACACTGAAGCTTTCTTT

d_gene: NA
abundance: few
j_gene: TRBJ2-3
v_gene: TRBV19
CDR3aa: CASSILLGGTDTQYF
CDR3nt: TGTGCCAGTAGTATTCTGCTGGGAGGCACAGATACGCAGTATTTT

d_gene: TRBD1
abundance: NA
j_gene: TRBJ2-5
v_gene: TRBV6-5
CDR3aa: CASSYGAGGMETQYF
CDR3nt: TGTGCCAGCAGTTACGGGGCAGGGGGCATGGAGACCCAGTACTTC

d_gene: NA
abundance: NA
j_gene: TRBJ1-3
v_gene: TRBV5-1
CDR3aa: CASSLAGVGNTIYF
CDR3nt: TGCGCCAGCAGCTTGGCAGGGGTTGGAAACACCATATATTTT

d_gene: NA
abundance: few
j_gene: TRBJ1-1
v_gene: TRBV7-2
CDR3aa: CASKLQNTEAFF
CDR3nt: TGTGCCAGCAAACTACAGAACACTGAAGCTTTCTTT

d_gene: NA
abundance: NA
j_gene: TRBJ1-4
v_gene: TRBV11-2
CDR3aa: CASSSDRTHGGEKLFF
CDR3nt: TGTGCCAGCAGCTCAGACAGGACTCACGGAGGTGAAAAACTGTTTTTT

d_gene: TRBD1
abundance: NA
j_gene: TRBJ2-3
v_gene: TRBV5-1
CDR3aa: CASSLVKKGGQGGGDTQYF
CDR3nt: TGCGCCAGCAGCTTGGTCAAGAAGGGAGGACAGGGGGGGGGAGATACGCAGTATTTT

d_gene: NA
abundance: few
j_gene: TRBJ2-3
v_gene: TRBV5-6
CDR3aa: CASSWQNTDTQYF
CDR3nt: TGTGCCAGCAGCTGGCAAAACACAGATACGCAGTATTTT

d_gene: NA
abundance: few
j_gene: TRBJ1-1
v_gene: TRBV5-4
CDR3aa: CASSLTAGWGGGTEAFF
CDR3nt: TGTGCCAGCAGCTTGACCGCCGGTTGGGGGGGCGGCACTGAAGCTTTCTTT

d_gene: NA
abundance: NA
j_gene: TRBJ2-3
v_gene: TRBV7-2
CDR3aa: CASSLGAVTDTQYF
CDR3nt: TGTGCCAGCAGCTTAGGAGCGGTCACAGATACGCAGTATTTT